This T cell receptor beta chain came from a study of blood T cell repertoires in COVID-19. Background on the study: The origin of the acute and convalescent COVID-19 samples was the United States, Italy and Spain. Sources were T cells, B-cell-depleted T cells, or PBMCs; the material itself was cDNA or gDNA.

In terms of age and location, participants ranged from about 18 to 89 years and lived in 24 US areas. Cohort assignment relied on participant-reported clinical history. Repertoires were generated with immunoSEQ multiplex PCR, while TCRdb's copy carries only in-frame clones and drops some. The table records 150,000 to 200,000 clones, around 80% of them present only once. Germline-derived CDR1 and CDR2 are SQVTM and ANQGSEA. This CDR3 has 15 residues. After removal of 7 bases from V and 4 bases from J, the junction contained 11 bases not matched to a gene. The TCR originated in a woman in her 50s with acute COVID-19. The chain has TRBV29-1 and TRBJ1-2; TRBD1 matches at 11 bases. The specimen sequenced was PBMCs or T cells enriched from blood (not recorded which). DNA for the CDR3: TGCAGCGCCTCCGGGACAGGGGGATTAGGCTATGGCTACACCTTC. Translated, it gives CSASGTGGLGYGYTF.